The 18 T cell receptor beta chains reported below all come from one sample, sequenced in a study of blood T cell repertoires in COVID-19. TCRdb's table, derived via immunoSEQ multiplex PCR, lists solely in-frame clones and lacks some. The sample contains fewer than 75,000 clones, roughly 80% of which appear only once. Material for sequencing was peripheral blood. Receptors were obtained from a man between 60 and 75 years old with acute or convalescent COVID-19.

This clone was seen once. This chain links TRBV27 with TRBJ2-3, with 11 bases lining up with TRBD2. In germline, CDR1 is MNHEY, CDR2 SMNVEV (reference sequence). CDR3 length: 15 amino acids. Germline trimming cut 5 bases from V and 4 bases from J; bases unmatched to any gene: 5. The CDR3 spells CASSKLAGVPDTQYF. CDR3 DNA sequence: TGTGCCAGCAGTAAACTAGCGGGGGTTCCAGATACGCAGTATTTT.

CDR3 in amino acids: CASSEGGPANTIYF. The CDR3 nucleotides read TGTGCCAGCAGTGAAGGGGGGCCGGCGAACACCATATATTTT. The chain recombines TRBV6-1 with TRBJ1-3, with D perhaps TRBD1 (6 bases). Between the trimmed V and J ends, which lost 1 base and 7 bases, there was a span of 11 bases. The CDR3 runs to 14 residues. Germline V gives CDR1 MNHNS, CDR2 SASEGT.

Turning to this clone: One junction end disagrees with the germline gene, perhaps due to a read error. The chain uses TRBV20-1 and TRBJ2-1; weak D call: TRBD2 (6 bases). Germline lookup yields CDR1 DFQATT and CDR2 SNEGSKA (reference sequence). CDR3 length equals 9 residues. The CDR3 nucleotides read TGCAGTCCGAATCCGGCGGGACTCTTC. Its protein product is CSPNPAGLF.

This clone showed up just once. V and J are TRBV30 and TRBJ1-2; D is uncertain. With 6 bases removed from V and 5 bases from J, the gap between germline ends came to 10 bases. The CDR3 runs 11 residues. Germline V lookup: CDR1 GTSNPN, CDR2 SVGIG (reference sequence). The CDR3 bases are TGTGCCTGTCTCCCGGTATATGGCTACACCTTC. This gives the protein CACLPVYGYTF.

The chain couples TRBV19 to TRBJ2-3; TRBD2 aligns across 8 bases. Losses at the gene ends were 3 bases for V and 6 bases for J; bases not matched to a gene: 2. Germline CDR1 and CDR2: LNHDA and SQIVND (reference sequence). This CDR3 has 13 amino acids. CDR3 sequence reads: CASSMPSGDTQYF. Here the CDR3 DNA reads TGTGCCAGTAGTATGCCTAGCGGGGATACGCAGTATTTT.

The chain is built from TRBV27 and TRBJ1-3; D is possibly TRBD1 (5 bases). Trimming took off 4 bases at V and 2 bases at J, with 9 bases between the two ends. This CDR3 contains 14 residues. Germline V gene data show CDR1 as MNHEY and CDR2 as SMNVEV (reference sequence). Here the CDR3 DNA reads TGTGCCAGCAGTTCCGGGACTACTGGAAACACCATATATTTT. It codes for CASSSGTTGNTIYF.

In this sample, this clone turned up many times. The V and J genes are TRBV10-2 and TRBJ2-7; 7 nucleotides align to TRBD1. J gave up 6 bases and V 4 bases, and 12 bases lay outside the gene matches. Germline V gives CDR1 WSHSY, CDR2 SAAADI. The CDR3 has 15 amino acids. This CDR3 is CASSGPGTAMAEQYF. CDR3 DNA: TGCGCCAGCAGTGGCCCCGGGACAGCGATGGCCGAGCAGTACTTC.

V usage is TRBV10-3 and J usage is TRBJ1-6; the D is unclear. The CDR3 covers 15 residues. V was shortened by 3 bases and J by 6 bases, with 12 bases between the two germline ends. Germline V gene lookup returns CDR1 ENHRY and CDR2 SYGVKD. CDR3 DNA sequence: TGTGCCATCAGTGAAAGACTTGATGGTAATTCACCCCTCCACTTT. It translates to CAISERLDGNSPLHF.

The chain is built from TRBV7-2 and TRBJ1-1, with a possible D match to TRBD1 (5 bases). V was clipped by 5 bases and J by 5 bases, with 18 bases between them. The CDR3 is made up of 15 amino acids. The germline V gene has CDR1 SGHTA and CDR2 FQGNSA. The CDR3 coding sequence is TGTGCCAGCAGCCCCTGGGACGGGGACTGGACTGAAGCTTTCTTT. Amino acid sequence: CASSPWDGDWTEAFF.

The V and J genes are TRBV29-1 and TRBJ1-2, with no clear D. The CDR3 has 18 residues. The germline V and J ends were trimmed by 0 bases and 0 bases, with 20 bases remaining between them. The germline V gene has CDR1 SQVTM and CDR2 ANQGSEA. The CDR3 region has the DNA TGCAGCGTTGAAGATCCTTTCGGGAGGGTGCGGACTAACTATGGCTACACCTTC. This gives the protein CSVEDPFGRVRTNYGYTF.

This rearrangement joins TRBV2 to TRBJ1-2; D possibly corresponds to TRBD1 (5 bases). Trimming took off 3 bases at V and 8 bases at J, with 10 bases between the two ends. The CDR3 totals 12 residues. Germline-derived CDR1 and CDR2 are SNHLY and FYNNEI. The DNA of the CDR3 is TGTGCCAGCAGTGACCGGACACGAGGCTACACCTTC. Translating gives CASSDRTRGYTF. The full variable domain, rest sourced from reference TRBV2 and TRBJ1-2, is EPEVTQTPSHQVTQMGQEVILRCVPISNHLYFYWYRQILGQKVEFLVSFYNNEISEKSEIFDDQFSVERPDGSNFTLKIRSTKLEDSAMYFCASSDRTRGYTFGSGTRLTVV.

CDR3 in DNA: TGCGCCAGCAGCCCCGGACAGATTAGGGAGACCCAGTACTTC. This codes for CASSPGQIRETQYF. The gene calls are TRBV5-1 and TRBJ2-5; a possible D gene is TRBD1 (6 bases). CDR1 SGHRS and CDR2 YFSETQ come from the germline V gene. V shed 4 bases and J shed 5 bases, with 15 bases lying between them. This CDR3 contains 14 residues.

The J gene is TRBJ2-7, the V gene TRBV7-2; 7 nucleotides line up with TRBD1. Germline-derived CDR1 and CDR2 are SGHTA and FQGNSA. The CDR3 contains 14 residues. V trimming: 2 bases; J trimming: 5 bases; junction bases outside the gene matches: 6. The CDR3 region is CASSLRRGRDEQYF. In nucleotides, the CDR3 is TGTGCCAGCAGCTTAAGAAGGGGGCGGGACGAGCAGTACTTC.

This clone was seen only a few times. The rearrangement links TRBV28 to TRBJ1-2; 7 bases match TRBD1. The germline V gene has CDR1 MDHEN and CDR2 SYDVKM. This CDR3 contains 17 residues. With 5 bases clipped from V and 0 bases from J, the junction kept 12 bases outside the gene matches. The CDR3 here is CASSDPGTVPANYGYTF. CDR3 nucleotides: TGTGCCAGCAGTGACCCCGGGACAGTGCCTGCTAACTATGGCTACACCTTC.

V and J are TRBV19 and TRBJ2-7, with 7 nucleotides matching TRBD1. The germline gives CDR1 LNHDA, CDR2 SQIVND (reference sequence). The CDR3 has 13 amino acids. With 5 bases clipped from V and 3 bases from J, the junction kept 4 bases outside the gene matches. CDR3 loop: CASSVGQNYEQYF. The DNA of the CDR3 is TGTGCCAGTAGTGTGGGACAGAACTACGAGCAGTACTTC.

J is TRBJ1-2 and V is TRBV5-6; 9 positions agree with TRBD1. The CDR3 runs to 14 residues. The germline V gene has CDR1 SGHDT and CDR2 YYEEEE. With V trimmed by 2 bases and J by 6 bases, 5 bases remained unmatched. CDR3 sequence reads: CASSFVDRGDGYTF. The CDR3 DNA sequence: TGTGCCAGCAGCTTCGTGGACAGGGGAGATGGCTACACCTTC.

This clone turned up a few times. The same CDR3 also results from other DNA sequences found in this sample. CDR3 coding DNA: TGTGCCAGCACCCTACGGGGCTATGGCTACACCTTC. This sequence encodes CASTLRGYGYTF. The V gene is TRBV12-3 or TRBV12-4, the J gene TRBJ1-2, with no clear D. V lost 7 bases and J lost 4, with 10 bases in between. The CDR3 spans 12 residues.

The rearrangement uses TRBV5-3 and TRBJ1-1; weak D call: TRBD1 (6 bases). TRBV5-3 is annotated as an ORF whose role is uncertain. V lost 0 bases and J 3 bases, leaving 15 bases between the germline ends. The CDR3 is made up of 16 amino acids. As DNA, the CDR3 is TGTGCCAGAAGCTTGGGAACAGGGAGATGGGACACTGAAGCTTTCTTT. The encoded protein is CARSLGTGRWDTEAFF.